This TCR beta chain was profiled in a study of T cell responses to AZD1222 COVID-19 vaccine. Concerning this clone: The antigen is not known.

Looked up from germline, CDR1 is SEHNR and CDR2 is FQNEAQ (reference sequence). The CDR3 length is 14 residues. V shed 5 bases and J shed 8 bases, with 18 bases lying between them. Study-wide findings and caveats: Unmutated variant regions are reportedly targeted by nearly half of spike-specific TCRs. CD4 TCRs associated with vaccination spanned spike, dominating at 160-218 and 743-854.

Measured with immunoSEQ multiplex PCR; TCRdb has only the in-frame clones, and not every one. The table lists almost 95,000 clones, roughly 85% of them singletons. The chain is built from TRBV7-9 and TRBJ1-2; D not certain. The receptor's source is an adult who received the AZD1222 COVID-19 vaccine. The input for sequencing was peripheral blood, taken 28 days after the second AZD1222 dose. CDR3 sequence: CASSTQPGGQGYTF. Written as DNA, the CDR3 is TGTGCCAGCAGCACTCAACCCGGAGGGCAGGGCTACACCTTC.